The sequence of this T cell receptor (beta chain) was determined in a study of a mutant IDH1 vaccine in newly diagnosed glioma. The CDR3 covers 12 residues. The ends were cut back, 8 bases at V and 1 base at J, with 9 bases in the middle. CDR1 and CDR2 (germline): MNHNY, SVGAGI (reference sequence). Some clones are missing from TCRdb's copy, which holds only in-frame ones; the method was immunoSEQ multiplex PCR. This table holds under 65,000 clones, about three quarters found once. Time point described: baseline, week 1 (first vaccination visit). Treatment in this sample: pre-vaccination baseline after standard-of-care therapy.

The V and J genes are TRBV6-6 and TRBJ2-7; maybe TRBD2 (6 bases). Source: PBMCs, taken from a glioma patient treated with radiotherapy, temozolomide or both. The TCR was taken from a woman aged 35 to 49 with glioma. This CDR3 is CASGGISYEQYF. The CDR3 nucleotides are TGTGCCAGCGGAGGGATTTCCTACGAGCAGTACTTC.